A selection of T cell receptor beta chains follows, all from one sample in a study of T cell responses to AZD1222 COVID-19 vaccine. Sequencing was performed with immunoSEQ multiplex PCR; in TCRdb, only in-frame clones are kept and a portion is missing. The repertoire holds about 100,000 clones, with about 90% as singletons. The sample consisted of peripheral blood, taken on day 0 of AZD1222 vaccination. These TCRs come from an adult in good health. CDR3s include the opening cysteine and the closing phenylalanine or tryptophan.

CDR3aa	v_gene	j_gene	len
CASSQEDGGYNQPQHF	TRBV4-1	TRBJ1-5	16
CASSEATPGIDNSPLHF	TRBV2	TRBJ1-6	17
CASSLTGGYGYTF	TRBV6-5	TRBJ1-2	13
CASSLWLADEQYF	TRBV5-4	TRBJ2-7	13
CASSLARTYEQYF	TRBV7-9	TRBJ2-7	13
CASSESILGNSPLHF	TRBV10-1	TRBJ1-6	15
CAWSVGEASYEQYF	TRBV30	TRBJ2-7	14
CASSPLQVRGNQPQHF	TRBV18	TRBJ1-5	16
CASSYGTGGGNTIYF	TRBV6-5	TRBJ1-3	15
CATSGRQGVPAYEQYF	TRBV24-1	TRBJ2-7	16
CASSPRDRGYYEQYF	TRBV18	TRBJ2-7	15
CASSSGDSGNTIYF	TRBV7-9	TRBJ1-3	14
CASSLRATSYNEQFF	TRBV5-4	TRBJ2-1	15
CASSPPRGVWEQYF	TRBV28	TRBJ2-7	14
CASSDKTSGIANEQFF	TRBV7-3	TRBJ2-1	16
CASSFQQGGTEAFF	TRBV5-1	TRBJ1-1	14
CASSLDRLGYTF	TRBV28	TRBJ1-2	12
CASSLDRSGNTIYF	TRBV2	TRBJ1-3	14
CASRGGVGVGELFF	TRBV6-5	TRBJ2-2	14
CASSQDYSGSTDTQYF	TRBV4-2	TRBJ2-3	16
CASSDEAGKFF	TRBV12-3/TRBV12-4	TRBJ1-1	11
CASSSKGTGELFTEAFF	TRBV7-8	TRBJ1-1	17
CASSGFSYEQYF	TRBV2	TRBJ2-7	12
CASSLDVWGRVDTQYF	TRBV5-8	TRBJ2-3	16
CASPPRGQLYYEQYF	TRBV6-5	TRBJ2-7	15